This TCR beta chain came from a study of T cell responses to AZD1222 COVID-19 vaccine. For this clone: As yet, its antigen is unknown.

Produced via immunoSEQ multiplex PCR; TCRdb's table is partial and in-frame only. This table holds 98,000 or so clones, roughly 86% found once. The CDR3 totals 17 residues. The germline V gene has CDR1 LNHDA and CDR2 SQIVND (reference sequence). The V gene end was trimmed by 1 base and the J gene end by 1 base; junction bases not matched to a gene: 5. General study findings and limits: Per reports, nearly half of all spike-specific TCRs target regions that are unmutated in variants. Donors skewed white British and female; clonal diversity was possibly underestimated. Among AZD1222 vaccinees, only six or seven were seropositive at baseline.

The sequencing here drew on peripheral blood, taken on day 0 of AZD1222 vaccination. This TCR was recovered from an adult in good health. The chain is built from TRBV19 and TRBJ1-4, with 8 bases matching TRBD1. This chain's CDR3 is CASSIGRTGQTNEKLFF. In nucleotides, the CDR3 is TGTGCCAGTAGTATAGGACGGACAGGGCAAACTAATGAAAAACTGTTTTTT. The variable domain in full, completed from reference TRBV19 and TRBJ1-4, reads DGGITQSPKYLFRKEGQNVTLSCEQNLNHDAMYWYRQDPGQGLRLIYYSQIVNDFQKGDIAEGYSVSREKKESFPLTVTSAQKNPTAFYLCASSIGRTGQTNEKLFFGSGTQLSVL.